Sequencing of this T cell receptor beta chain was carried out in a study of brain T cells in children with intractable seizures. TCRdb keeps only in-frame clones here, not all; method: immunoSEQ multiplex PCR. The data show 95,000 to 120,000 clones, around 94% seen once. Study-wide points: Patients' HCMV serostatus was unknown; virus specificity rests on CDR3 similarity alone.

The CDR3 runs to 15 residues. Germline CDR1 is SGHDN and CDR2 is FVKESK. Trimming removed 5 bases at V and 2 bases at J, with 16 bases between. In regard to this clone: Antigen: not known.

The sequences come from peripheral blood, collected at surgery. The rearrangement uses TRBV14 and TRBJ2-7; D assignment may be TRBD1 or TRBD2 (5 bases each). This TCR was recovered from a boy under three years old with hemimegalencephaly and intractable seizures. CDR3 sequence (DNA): TGTGCCAGCAGCTACTACGGGACCCAGGCCTACGAGCAGTACTTC. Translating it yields CASSYYGTQAYEQYF. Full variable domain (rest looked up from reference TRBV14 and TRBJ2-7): EAGVTQFPSHSVIEKGQTVTLRCDPISGHDNLYWYRRVMGKEIKFLLHFVKESKQDESGMPNNRFLAERTGGTYSTLKVQPAELEDSGVYFCASSYYGTQAYEQYFGPGTRLTVT.